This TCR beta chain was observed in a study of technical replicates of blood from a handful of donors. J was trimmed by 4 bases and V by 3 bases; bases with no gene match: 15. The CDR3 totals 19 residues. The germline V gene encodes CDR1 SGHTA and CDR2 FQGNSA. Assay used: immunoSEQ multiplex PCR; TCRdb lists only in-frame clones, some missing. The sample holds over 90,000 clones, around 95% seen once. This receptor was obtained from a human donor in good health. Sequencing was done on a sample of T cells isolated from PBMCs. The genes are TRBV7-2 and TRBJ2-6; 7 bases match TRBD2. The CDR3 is CASSFYSGGGMTGANVLTF. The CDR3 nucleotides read TGTGCCAGCAGCTTTTATTCGGGAGGAGGCATGACCGGGGCCAACGTCCTGACTTTC.